This paragraph reports one T cell receptor (beta chain). Its specificity is not known. This CDR3 contains 15 residues. V gave up 1 base and J gave up 0 bases, with 7 bases separating them. Germline CDR1 and CDR2: SGDLS and YYNGEE. These data belong to a study of a mutant IDH1 vaccine in newly diagnosed glioma. Overall study: Prior therapy was radiotherapy, temozolomide, or both; most received both.

The time point here: week 11, during vaccination. Every vaccine dose comprised 300 ug of mutant IDH1 20-mer peptide plus topical imiquimod. Generated by immunoSEQ multiplex PCR, the TCRdb table keeps only in-frame clones and is missing some. Here the sample spans about 60,000 clones, approximately 80% being singletons. The V call is TRBV9, the J call TRBJ2-2; weak D call: TRBD1 (6 bases). The clonotype originates from a man younger than 40 with glioma. The sequencing here drew on PBMCs, taken from a glioma patient whose treatment included an IDH1 peptide vaccine. CDR3 coding DNA: TGTGCCAGCAGCGTATCAGGGGCGAACACCGGGGAGCTGTTTTTT. Its protein product is CASSVSGANTGELFF.